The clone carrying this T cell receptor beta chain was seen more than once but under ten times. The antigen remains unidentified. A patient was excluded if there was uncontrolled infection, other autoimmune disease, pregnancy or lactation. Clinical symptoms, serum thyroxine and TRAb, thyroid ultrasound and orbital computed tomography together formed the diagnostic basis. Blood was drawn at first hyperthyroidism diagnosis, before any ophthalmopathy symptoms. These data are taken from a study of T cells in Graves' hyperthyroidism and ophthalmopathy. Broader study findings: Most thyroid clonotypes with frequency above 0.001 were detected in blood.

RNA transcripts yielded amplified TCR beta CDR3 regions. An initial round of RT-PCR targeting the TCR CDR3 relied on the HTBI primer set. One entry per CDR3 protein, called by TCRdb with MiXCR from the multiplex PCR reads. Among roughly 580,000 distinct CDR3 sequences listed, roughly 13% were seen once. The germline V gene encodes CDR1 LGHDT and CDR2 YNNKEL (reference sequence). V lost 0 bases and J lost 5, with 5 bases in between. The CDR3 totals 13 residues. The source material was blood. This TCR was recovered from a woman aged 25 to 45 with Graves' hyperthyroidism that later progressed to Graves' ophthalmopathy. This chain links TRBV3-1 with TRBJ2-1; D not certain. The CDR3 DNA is TGTGCCAGCAGCCAAGATGAGGACAATGAGCAGTTCTTC. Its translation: CASSQDEDNEQFF.